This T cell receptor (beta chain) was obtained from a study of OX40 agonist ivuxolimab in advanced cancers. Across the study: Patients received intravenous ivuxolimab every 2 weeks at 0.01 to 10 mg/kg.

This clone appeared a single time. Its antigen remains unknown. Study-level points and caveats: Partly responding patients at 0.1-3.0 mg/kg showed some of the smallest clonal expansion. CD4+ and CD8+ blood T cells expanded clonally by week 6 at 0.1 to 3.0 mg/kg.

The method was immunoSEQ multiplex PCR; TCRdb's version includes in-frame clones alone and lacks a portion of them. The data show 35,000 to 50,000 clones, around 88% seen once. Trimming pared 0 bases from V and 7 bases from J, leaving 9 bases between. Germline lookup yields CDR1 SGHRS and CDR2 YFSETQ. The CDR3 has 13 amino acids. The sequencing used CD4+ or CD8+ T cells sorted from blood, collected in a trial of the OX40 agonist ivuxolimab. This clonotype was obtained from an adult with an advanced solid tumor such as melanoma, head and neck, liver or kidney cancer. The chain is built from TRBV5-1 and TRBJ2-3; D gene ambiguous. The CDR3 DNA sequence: TGCGCCAGCAGCTTGGGTGATTATAATACGCAGTATTTT. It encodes CASSLGDYNTQYF.